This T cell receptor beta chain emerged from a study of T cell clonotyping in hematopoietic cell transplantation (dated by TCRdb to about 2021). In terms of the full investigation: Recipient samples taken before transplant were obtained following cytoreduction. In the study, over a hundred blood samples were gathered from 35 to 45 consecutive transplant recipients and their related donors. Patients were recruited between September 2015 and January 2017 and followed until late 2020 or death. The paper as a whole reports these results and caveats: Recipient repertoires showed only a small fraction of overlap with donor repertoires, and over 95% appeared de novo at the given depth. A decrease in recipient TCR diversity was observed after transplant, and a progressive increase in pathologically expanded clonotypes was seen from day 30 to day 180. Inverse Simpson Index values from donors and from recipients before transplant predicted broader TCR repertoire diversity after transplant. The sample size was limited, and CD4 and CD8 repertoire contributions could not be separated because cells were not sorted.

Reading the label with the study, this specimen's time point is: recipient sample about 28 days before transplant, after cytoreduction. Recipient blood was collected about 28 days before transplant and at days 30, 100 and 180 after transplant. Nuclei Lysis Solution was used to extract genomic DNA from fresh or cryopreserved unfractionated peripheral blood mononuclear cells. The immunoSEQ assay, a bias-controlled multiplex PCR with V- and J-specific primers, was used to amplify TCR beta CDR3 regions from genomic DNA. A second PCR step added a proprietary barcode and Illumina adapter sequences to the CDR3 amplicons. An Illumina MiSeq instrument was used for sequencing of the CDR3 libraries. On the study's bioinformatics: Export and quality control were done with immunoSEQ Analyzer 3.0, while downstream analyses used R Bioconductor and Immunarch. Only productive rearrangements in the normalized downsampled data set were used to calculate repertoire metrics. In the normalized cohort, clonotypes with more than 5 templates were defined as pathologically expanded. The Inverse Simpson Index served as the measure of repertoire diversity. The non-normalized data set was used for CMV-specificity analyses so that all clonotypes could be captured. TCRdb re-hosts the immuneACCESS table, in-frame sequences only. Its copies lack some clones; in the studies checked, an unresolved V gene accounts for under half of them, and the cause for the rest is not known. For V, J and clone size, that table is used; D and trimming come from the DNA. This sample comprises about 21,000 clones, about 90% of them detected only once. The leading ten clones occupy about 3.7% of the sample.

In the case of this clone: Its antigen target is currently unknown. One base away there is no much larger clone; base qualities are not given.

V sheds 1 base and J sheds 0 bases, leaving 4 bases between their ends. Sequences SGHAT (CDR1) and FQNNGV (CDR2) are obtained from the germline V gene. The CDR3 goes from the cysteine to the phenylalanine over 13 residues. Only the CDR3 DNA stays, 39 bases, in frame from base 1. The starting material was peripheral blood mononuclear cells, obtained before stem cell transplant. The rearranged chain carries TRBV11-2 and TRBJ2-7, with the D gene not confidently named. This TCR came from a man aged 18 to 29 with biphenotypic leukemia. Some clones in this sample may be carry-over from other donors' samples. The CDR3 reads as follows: CASSLGSSYEQYF. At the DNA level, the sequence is TGTGCCAGCAGCTTAGGCTCCTCCTACGAGCAGTACTTC.